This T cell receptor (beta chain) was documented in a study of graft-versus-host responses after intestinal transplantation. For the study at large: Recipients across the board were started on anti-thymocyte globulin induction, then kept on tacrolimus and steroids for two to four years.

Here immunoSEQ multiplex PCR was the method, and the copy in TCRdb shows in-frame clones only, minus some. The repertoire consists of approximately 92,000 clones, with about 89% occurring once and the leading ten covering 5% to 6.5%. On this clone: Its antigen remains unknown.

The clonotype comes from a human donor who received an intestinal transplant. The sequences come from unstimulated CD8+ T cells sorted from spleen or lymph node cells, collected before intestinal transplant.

CDR3 in DNA: TGTGCCAGCAGCTTTAACAGTGGGTACGAGCAGTACTTC. Its protein is CASSFNSGYEQYF. The chain recombines TRBV11-2 with TRBJ2-7; D is undetermined. The CDR3 is made up of 13 amino acids. In germline, CDR1 is SGHAT, CDR2 FQNNGV. Trimming removed 3 bases from V and 4 bases from J, with 10 bases in between. The variable domain in full, with the rest retrieved from reference TRBV11-2 and TRBJ2-7, is EAGVAQSPRYKIIEKRQSVAFWCNPISGHATLYWYQQILGQGPKLLIQFQNNGVVDDSQLPKDRFSAERLKGVDSTLKIQPAKLEDSAVYLCASSFNSGYEQYFGPGTRLTVT.